Below, 24 T cell receptor beta chains from the same sample are listed, as sequenced in a study of blood T cell repertoires in COVID-19 (dated by TCRdb to 2018 to 2021). The library was made by the immunoSEQ multiplex PCR assay. The clones in this table, taken by TCRdb from immuneACCESS, are in-frame only. Not every clone is retained; where verified, under half of the shortfall comes from an unresolved V gene, and the cause of the rest is unknown. The sample table holds nearly 350,000 clones, of which roughly 90% were seen once. About 7.3% of the sample is taken by the ten largest. Sequencing was carried out using peripheral blood. These receptor sequences come from a woman between 65 and 79 years old with COVID-19, enrolled during active disease.

The chain is built from TRBV6-2 or TRBV6-3 and TRBJ1-6; TRBD1 matches at 7 bases. This CDR3 is built from 16 residues. V lost 6 bases to trimming and J lost 4 bases; unmatched junction nucleotides: 9. From germline, CDR1 is MNHEY and CDR2 SVGEGT. DNA for the CDR3: TGTGCCAGCAGCCCTTTCCCGACAGGGTATAATTCACCCCTCCACTTT. Translated, it gives CASSPFPTGYNSPLHF.

This chain links TRBV9 with TRBJ1-5, with no clear D. The germline gives CDR1 SGDLS, CDR2 YYNGEE. The CDR3 consists of 14 residues. V gave up 3 bases and J gave up 0 bases, with 7 bases separating them. As DNA, the CDR3 is TGTGCCAGCAGCGGAGACAATAGCAATCAGCCCCAGCATTTT. It translates to CASSGDNSNQPQHF. The whole variable domain, remainder taken from reference TRBV9 and TRBJ1-5, is DSGVTQTPKHLITATGQRVTLRCSPRSGDLSVYWYQQSLDQGLQFLIQYYNGEERAKGNILERFSAQQFPDLHSELNLSSLELGDSALYFCASSGDNSNQPQHFGDGTRLSIL.

The gene calls are TRBV7-9 and TRBJ2-7; a weak D match, TRBD1 (5 bases). Between the trimmed V and J ends, which lost 5 bases and 13 bases, there was a span of 15 bases. This CDR3 is 11 amino acids long. Germline V CDR1 and CDR2: SEHNR, FQNEAQ (reference sequence). The CDR3 DNA is TGTGCCAGCAGCCCAGGGATGGGTTTATACTTC. It codes for CASSPGMGLYF.

J is TRBJ1-6 and V is TRBV7-2; no clear D gene. Trimming cost V 5 bases and J 9 bases, with 17 bases left between them. The CDR3 sequence is 15 residues long. Germline V CDR1 and CDR2: SGHTA, FQGNSA. The CDR3 DNA follows: TGTGCCAGCAGCCCCAGAAATAGCGTTGGTTCACCCCTCCACTTT. Translating gives CASSPRNSVGSPLHF. The full variable domain, in which reference TRBV7-2 and TRBJ1-6 provide the parts outside the CDR3, is GAGVSQSPSNKVTEKGKDVELRCDPISGHTALYWYRQSLGQGLEFLIYFQGNSAPDKSGLPSDRFSAERTGGSVSTLTIQRTQQEDSAVYLCASSPRNSVGSPLHFGNGTRLTVT.

V is TRBV4-1 and J is TRBJ1-6; 7 bases are a match to TRBD1. The V and J ends lost 4 bases and 8 bases, in that order; junction bases with no gene match: 17. CDR3 size: 18 residues. Germline V gene data show CDR1 as MGHRA and CDR2 as YSYEKL. CDR3 protein: CASSRHLPGTAEYSPLHF. CDR3 DNA sequence: TGCGCCAGCAGCCGACATCTCCCCGGGACAGCTGAGTATTCACCCCTCCACTTT.

V usage is TRBV7-9 and J usage is TRBJ2-7; 12 positions match TRBD1. Germline loops: CDR1 SEHNR, CDR2 FQNEAQ (reference sequence). The CDR3 length is 14 residues. J lost 4 bases, V lost 4 bases, and 2 bases had no gene match. CDR3 region: CASSWGQGAYEQYF. CDR3 nucleotides: TGTGCCAGCAGCTGGGGACAGGGGGCTTACGAGCAGTACTTC.

A few counts support this clone. The V gene is TRBV28, the J gene TRBJ1-1; 8 nucleotides align to TRBD1. From germline, CDR1 is MDHEN and CDR2 SYDVKM. V dropped 5 bases and J dropped 3; count of bases not matched to a gene: 5. This CDR3 is built from 14 residues. The CDR3 here is CASSSWTGHTEAFF. The DNA of the CDR3 is TGTGCCAGCAGTAGCTGGACAGGGCACACTGAAGCTTTCTTT. Filled out from reference TRBV28 and TRBJ1-1, the complete variable domain reads DVKVTQSSRYLVKRTGEKVFLECVQDMDHENMFWYRQDPGLGLRLIYFSYDVKMKEKGDIPEGYSVSREKKERFSLILESASTNQTSMYLCASSSWTGHTEAFFGQGTRLTVV.

A single count supports this clone. The gene calls are TRBV5-1 and TRBJ2-3, with D possibly TRBD2 on 5 matching bases. This CDR3 has 16 amino acids. The ends were cut back, 1 base at V and 3 bases at J, with 15 bases in the middle. Germline CDR1 is SGHRS and CDR2 is YFSETQ. For the CDR3, the DNA is TGCGCCAGCAGCTTGTTACCGGGATTTGAGACAGATACGCAGTATTTT. Amino acids: CASSLLPGFETDTQYF.

The chain combines TRBV5-1 with TRBJ2-3, with 10 bases fitting TRBD2. CDR3 length: 17 residues. CDR1 is SGHRS, CDR2 YFSETQ, per germline. The V and J ends lost 0 bases and 2 bases, in that order; junction bases with no gene match: 6. The CDR3 DNA sequence: TGCGCCAGCAGCTTGGGCCTAGCGGGAGACAACACAGATACGCAGTATTTT. As protein: CASSLGLAGDNTDTQYF.

The rearrangement joins TRBV2 to TRBJ2-7; D is unclear. The ends were cut back, 10 bases at V and 6 bases at J, with 13 bases in the middle. The CDR3 has 11 residues. Germline CDR1 is SNHLY and CDR2 is FYNNEI. CDR3 nucleotides: TGTGCCACCCGCGGCGCGGCCGAGCAGTACTTC. Protein sequence: CATRGAAEQYF.

The V gene is TRBV18, the J gene TRBJ1-2; D remains unclear. Looked up from germline, CDR1 is KGHSH and CDR2 is LQKENI. CDR3 size: 12 residues. V was trimmed by 6 bases and J by 8 bases, leaving 13 bases between them. The CDR3 region has the DNA TGTGCCAGCTCGCCGTCGGAGGGAGGCTACACCTTC. This encodes CASSPSEGGYTF.

This chain links TRBV15 with TRBJ2-5; 9 bases match TRBD2. The CDR3 runs to 15 residues. From germline, CDR1 is LNHNV and CDR2 YYDKDF (reference sequence). With V trimmed by 1 base and J by 1 base, 1 base remained unmatched. CDR3 residues: CATSRGGLAQETQYF. CDR3 nucleotide sequence: TGTGCCACCAGCAGAGGGGGACTAGCCCAAGAGACCCAGTACTTC.

The rearrangement joins TRBV5-5 to TRBJ2-1; tentatively, D is TRBD1 (7 bases). Trimming pared 0 bases from V and 11 bases from J, leaving 15 bases between. Germline lookup yields CDR1 SGHKS and CDR2 YYEKEE (reference sequence). The CDR3 totals 14 residues. The chain's CDR3 is CASSLEQGRGKQFF. The DNA for the CDR3 is TGTGCCAGCAGCTTGGAACAGGGGCGGGGAAAGCAGTTCTTC.

The rearrangement joins TRBV19 to TRBJ1-5; 7 bases align to TRBD1. Germline loops: CDR1 LNHDA, CDR2 SQIVND (reference sequence). CDR3 length equals 15 residues. Trimming removed 5 bases from V and 1 base from J; junction bases left unmatched: 5. Here the CDR3 DNA reads TGTGCCAGTAGTTCAACACAGGGGAGCAATCAGCCCCAGCATTTT. Protein: CASSSTQGSNQPQHF.

The rearrangement joins TRBV24-1 to TRBJ2-5; no firm D call. Germline V gene data show CDR1 as KGHDR and CDR2 as SFDVKD. The ends were cut back, 5 bases at V and 6 bases at J, with 9 bases in the middle. The CDR3 is 12 amino acids. CDR3 amino acids: CATSGSDKTQYF. CDR3 coding DNA: TGTGCCACCAGTGGAAGCGATAAGACCCAGTACTTC.

This clone was recorded only once. The V gene is TRBV5-8, the J gene TRBJ1-1; 7 bases align to TRBD1. This CDR3 spans 12 amino acids. Trimming took 7 bases from V and 7 from J; bases not matched to a gene: 7. The germline V gene has CDR1 SGHTS and CDR2 YDEGEE. The CDR3 DNA reads TGTGCCAGCCCGGGACAGAAGGGTGAAGCTTTCTTT. Its translation: CASPGQKGEAFF.

The genes are TRBV4-3 and TRBJ1-5; D gene ambiguous. Trimming left V 0 bases short and J 6 bases short, with 15 bases between. The CDR3 contains 16 residues. Germline loops: CDR1 LGHNA, CDR2 YSLEER. This CDR3 is CASSQDWNARGQPQHF. Here the CDR3 DNA reads TGCGCCAGCAGCCAAGACTGGAACGCCCGGGGTCAGCCCCAGCATTTT.

J is TRBJ1-6 and V is TRBV2; 7 bases fit TRBD1. CDR3 size: 13 residues. Trimming took 5 bases from V and 11 from J; bases not matched to a gene: 6. Per the germline V gene, CDR1 is SNHLY and CDR2 is FYNNEI. CDR3 protein: CASSQETGTPLHF. As DNA, the CDR3 is TGTGCCAGCAGTCAGGAGACAGGGACACCCCTCCACTTT.

In regard to this clone: With only one base between it and a far larger clone, this is likely a read error. The gene calls are TRBV13 and TRBJ2-5, with 13 nucleotides matching TRBD2. Germline values: CDR1 PRHDT, CDR2 FYEKMQ (reference sequence). The CDR3 sequence is 16 residues long. Germline trimming cut 3 bases from V and 5 bases from J; bases unmatched to any gene: 6. The CDR3 nucleotides read TGTGCCAGCAGCTTCCGACTAGCGGGGGGCGACGAGACCCAGTACTTC. Protein sequence: CASSFRLAGGDETQYF.

This chain joins TRBV27 and TRBJ2-7; 9 bases match TRBD2. The germline CDR1 and CDR2 sequences are MNHEY and SMNVEV (reference sequence). V trimming: 4 bases; J trimming: 6 bases; junction bases outside the gene matches: 7. The CDR3 contains 14 residues. CDR3 sequence reads: CASSSWTSASEQYF. CDR3 nucleotide sequence: TGTGCCAGCAGTTCCTGGACTAGCGCTAGCGAGCAGTACTTC.

The rearrangement links TRBV4-3 to TRBJ2-7, with 10 positions matching TRBD1. The V gene end was trimmed by 4 bases and the J gene end by 2 bases; junction bases not matched to a gene: 2. CDR3 length equals 14 residues. Looked up from germline, CDR1 is LGHNA and CDR2 is YSLEER. The CDR3 DNA is TGCGCCAGCAGCCCCGGACAGGGGGCCTACGAGCAGTACTTC. This encodes CASSPGQGAYEQYF.

The chain combines TRBV10-3 with TRBJ2-1; D may be TRBD2 (5 bases). The germline V gene encodes CDR1 ENHRY and CDR2 SYGVKD. The CDR3 consists of 13 residues. V shed 6 bases and J shed 9 bases, with 15 bases lying between them. CDR3 nucleotides: TGTGCCATCAGCTCGAATACGGGGAGTGAGCAGTTCTTC. Residues: CAISSNTGSEQFF.

V usage is TRBV5-6 and J usage is TRBJ1-2, with 7 bases that match TRBD1. The CDR3 covers 13 residues. CDR1 and CDR2 (germline): SGHDT, YYEEEE. Trimming cost V 5 bases and J 4 bases; bases outside gene matches: 5. The CDR3 loop is CASSPGTVYGYTF. DNA for the CDR3: TGTGCCAGCAGTCCCGGGACAGTCTATGGCTACACCTTC.

The chain employs TRBV11-2 and TRBJ2-7, with a possible D match to TRBD1 (5 bases). V was pared by 5 bases and J by 0 bases, with 11 bases between. Germline V gives CDR1 SGHAT, CDR2 FQNNGV. This CDR3 has 14 residues. Here the CDR3 reads CASSPWGDSYEQYF. In nucleotides, the CDR3 is TGTGCCAGCAGCCCTTGGGGCGACTCCTACGAGCAGTACTTC.